This TCR beta chain was identified during a study of T cell repertoires in cytomegalovirus infection. Background on the study: Carrying CMV and the relevant HLA type showed in public TCR beta signatures.

TCRdb re-analysed the reads in MiXCR, keeping a single row per CDR3 protein. This sample has about 700,000 distinct CDR3 sequences, with about 30% found just once. Points on this clonotype: Its antigen is unknown.

This receptor was taken from a human donor in good health (CMV status not recorded). Some clones in this sample may be carry-over from other donors' samples. Sequences were derived from cultured PBMCs, sampled from culture after CMV antigen stimulation.

CDR3 nucleotide sequence: TGTGCCAGCATCCACGACGCGTCGGCCTACAATGAGCAGTTCTTC. Protein: CASIHDASAYNEQFF. This chain joins TRBV6-6 and TRBJ2-1, with D hard to call. Germline CDR1 MNHNY, CDR2 SVGAGI (reference sequence). V gave up 7 bases and J gave up 2 bases, with 15 bases separating them. The CDR3 extends over 15 amino acids.